This TCR beta chain was identified during a study of PD-1 blockade in classical Hodgkin lymphoma. The CDR3 has 13 residues. Trimming took off 6 bases at V and 1 base at J, with 13 bases between the two ends. Germline-derived CDR1 and CDR2 are SQVTM and ANQGSEA. Clones were read by immunoSEQ multiplex PCR, and TCRdb kept only the in-frame ones, dropping some. The sample consists of 89,000 or so clones, over 90% of them appearing once. Relapse was seen in all patients after autologous stem cell transplantation, and brentuximab vedotin exposure was variable. The chain uses TRBV29-1 and TRBJ2-7, with no clear D. This TCR was recovered from a human donor with classical Hodgkin lymphoma. Sequencing used peripheral blood mononuclear cells (PBMCs), obtained before the second cycle of nivolumab. CDR3 residues: CSVRQALSYEQYF. CDR3 sequence (DNA): TGCAGCGTCCGTCAGGCTCTATCCTACGAGCAGTACTTC.